The source of this T cell receptor beta chain is a study of T cell responses to AZD1222 COVID-19 vaccine. Per germline, CDR1 ENHRY and CDR2 SYGVKD. V was pared by 0 bases and J by 1 base, with 9 bases between. The CDR3 runs 15 residues. Method: immunoSEQ multiplex PCR; TCRdb's copy keeps in-frame clones and lacks some. The table has approximately 110,000 clones, around 90% seen once. In regard to this clone: The antigen remains undetermined.

Study-wide results and limits: The number of AZD1222 recipients seropositive at baseline was only five to seven. Without day 14 samples, only post-peak T cell repertoires were studied.

Sequencing used peripheral blood, obtained on day 0 of AZD1222 vaccination. V is TRBV10-3 and J is TRBJ1-1; D may be TRBD1 (5 bases). The receptor was isolated from an adult in good health. CDR3 DNA: TGTGCCATCAGTGAGTCGAACCAGGGGAACACTGAAGCTTTCTTT. Translating it yields CAISESNQGNTEAFF.